The clone carrying this T cell receptor (beta chain) has just a few counts. The germline V and J ends were trimmed by 1 base and 9 bases, with 19 bases remaining between them. Germline CDR1 and CDR2: SGHTA and FQGNSA. This CDR3 has 15 amino acids. TCRdb redid the calling of the 5' RACE reads with MiXCR, one entry per CDR3 protein. The repertoire holds 220,000 or so distinct CDR3 sequences, roughly 7% seen once, with more than 3% in the top ten. The data belong to a study of identical twins. The data were also submitted as part of a second study, on yellow fever vaccine responses in identical twins.

Sequencing was done on a sample of memory (CD45RO+) T cells sorted from blood. This sequence joins TRBV7-2 and TRBJ2-7; D remains unclear. This receptor was identified in a woman between 18 and 29 years old in good health. The CDR3 region has the DNA TGTGCCAGCAGCTTAGGGACGCGAGTTCCTATGTGGCAGTACGTC. This sequence encodes CASSLGTRVPMWQYV.